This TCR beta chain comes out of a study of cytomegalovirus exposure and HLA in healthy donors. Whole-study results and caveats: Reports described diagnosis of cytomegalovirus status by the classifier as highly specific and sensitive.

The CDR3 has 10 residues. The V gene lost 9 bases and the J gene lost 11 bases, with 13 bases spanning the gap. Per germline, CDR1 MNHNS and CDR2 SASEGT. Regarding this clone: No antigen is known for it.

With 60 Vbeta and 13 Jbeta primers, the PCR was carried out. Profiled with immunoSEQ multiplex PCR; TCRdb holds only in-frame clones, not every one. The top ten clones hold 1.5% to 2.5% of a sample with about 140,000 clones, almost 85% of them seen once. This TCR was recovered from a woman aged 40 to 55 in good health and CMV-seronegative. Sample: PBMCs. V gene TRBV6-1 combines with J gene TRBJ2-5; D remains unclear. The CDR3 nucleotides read TGTGCCAGTCATTACGATCGGCAGTACTTC. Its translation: CASHYDRQYF.